This T cell receptor (beta chain) was recovered during a study of T cell changes during pregnancy in multiple sclerosis. Profiling relied on immunoSEQ multiplex PCR, and the TCRdb table lists in-frame clones only, not all of them. The sample yields around 96,000 clones, 94% seen once. The sample in question was peripheral blood, obtained in the third trimester of pregnancy. This receptor was taken from a female donor with multiple sclerosis, enrolled in a pregnancy study.

Written as DNA, the CDR3 is TGCGCCAGCAGCCCTAGAGCGTTTAGCACAGATACGCAGTATTTT. Its translation is CASSPRAFSTDTQYF. The chain uses TRBV5-1 and TRBJ2-3; D remains unclear. CDR1 and CDR2 (germline): SGHRS, YFSETQ. V was shortened by 4 bases and J by 0 bases, with 12 bases between the two germline ends. There are 15 residues in the CDR3.